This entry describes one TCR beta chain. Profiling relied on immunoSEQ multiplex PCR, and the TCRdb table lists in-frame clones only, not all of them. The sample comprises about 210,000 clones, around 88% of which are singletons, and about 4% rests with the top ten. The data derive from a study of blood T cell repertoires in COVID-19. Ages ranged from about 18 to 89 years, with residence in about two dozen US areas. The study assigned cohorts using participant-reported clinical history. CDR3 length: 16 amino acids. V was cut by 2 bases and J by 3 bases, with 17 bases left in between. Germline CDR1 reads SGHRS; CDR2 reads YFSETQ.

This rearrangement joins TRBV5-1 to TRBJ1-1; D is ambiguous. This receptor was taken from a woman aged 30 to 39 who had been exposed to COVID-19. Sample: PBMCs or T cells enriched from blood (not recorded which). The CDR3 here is CASSFGLLPAYTEAFF. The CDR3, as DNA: TGCGCCAGCAGCTTTGGACTTCTCCCCGCGTACACTGAAGCTTTCTTT.